This T cell receptor (beta chain) was sequenced for a study of long-term antiretroviral therapy in people with HIV. The CDR3 totals 11 residues. The ends were cut back, 5 bases at V and 8 bases at J, with 12 bases in the middle. CDR1 and CDR2 from the germline V gene are GTSNPN and SVGIG (reference sequence). The run of the v3.0 immunoSEQ assay was at survey level. This table comes from immunoSEQ multiplex PCR, and its TCRdb copy is limited to in-frame clones, with some not included. Of tens of thousands of clones listed, roughly 80% were seen once; the top ten hold approximately 5%. This chain connects TRBV30 to TRBJ1-1; TRBD1 might be the D (5 bases). The TCR was taken from a woman in her twenties or thirties with HIV. The source was unsorted PBMCs, collected 0.2 years after starting antiretroviral therapy. CDR3 in amino acids: CAWEGLLEAFF. The CDR3 DNA reads TGTGCCTGGGAGGGACTGCTCGAAGCTTTCTTT.